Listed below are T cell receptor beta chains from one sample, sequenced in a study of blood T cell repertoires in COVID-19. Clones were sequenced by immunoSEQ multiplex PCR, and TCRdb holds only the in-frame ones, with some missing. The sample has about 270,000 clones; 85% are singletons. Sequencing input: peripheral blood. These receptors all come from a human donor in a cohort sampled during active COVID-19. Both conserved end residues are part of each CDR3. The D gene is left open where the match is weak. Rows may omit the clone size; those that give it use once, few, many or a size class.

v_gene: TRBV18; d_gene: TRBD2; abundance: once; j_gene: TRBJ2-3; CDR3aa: CASSPGGLAGTGDTQYF; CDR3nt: TGTGCCAGCTCACCAGGCGGACTAGCGGGAACGGGGGATACGCAGTATTTT
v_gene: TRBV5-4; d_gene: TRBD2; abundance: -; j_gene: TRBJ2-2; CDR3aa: CASSPWFSGRGDGELFF; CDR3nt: TGTGCCAGCAGCCCATGGTTCAGCGGGAGAGGCGACGGGGAGCTGTTTTTT
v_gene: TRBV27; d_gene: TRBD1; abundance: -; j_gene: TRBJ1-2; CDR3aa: CASSRYKPGQWRGYTF; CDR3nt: TGTGCCAGCAGTAGATACAAACCGGGACAGTGGAGGGGCTACACCTTC
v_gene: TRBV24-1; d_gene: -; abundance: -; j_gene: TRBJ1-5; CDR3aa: CATSDSRLPGGNQPQHF; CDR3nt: TGTGCCACCAGTGACTCCCGTCTTCCTGGAGGCAATCAGCCCCAGCATTTT
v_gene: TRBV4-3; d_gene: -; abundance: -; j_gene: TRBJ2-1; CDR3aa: CASSQEGSSYNEQFF; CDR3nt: TGCGCCAGCAGCCAAGAAGGGAGCTCCTACAATGAGCAGTTCTTC
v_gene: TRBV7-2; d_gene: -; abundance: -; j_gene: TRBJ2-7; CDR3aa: CASSLWPYEQYF; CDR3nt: TGTGCCAGCAGCTTATGGCCCTACGAGCAGTACTTC
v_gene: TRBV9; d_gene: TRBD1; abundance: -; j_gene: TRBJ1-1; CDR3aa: CASSGGTGWDTEAFF; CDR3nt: TGTGCCAGCAGCGGAGGGACAGGGTGGGACACTGAAGCTTTCTTT
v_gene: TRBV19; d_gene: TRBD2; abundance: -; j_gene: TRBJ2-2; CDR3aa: CASNSLAGVTGELFF; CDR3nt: TGTGCCAGTAACTCATTAGCGGGAGTGACCGGGGAGCTGTTTTTT
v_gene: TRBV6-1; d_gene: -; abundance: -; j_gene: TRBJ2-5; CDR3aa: CASSEAFRGLKETQYF; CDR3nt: TGTGCCAGCAGTGAAGCATTCAGAGGTTTAAAAGAGACCCAGTACTTC
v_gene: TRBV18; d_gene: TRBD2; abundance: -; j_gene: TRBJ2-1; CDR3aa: CASSLSGSVREQFF; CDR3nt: TGTGCCAGCTCCCTTAGCGGGAGTGTCAGGGAGCAGTTCTTC
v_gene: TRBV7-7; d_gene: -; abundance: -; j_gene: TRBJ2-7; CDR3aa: CASSPHLGGEEQYF; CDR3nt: TGTGCCAGCAGCCCACACCTAGGGGGTGAAGAGCAGTACTTC
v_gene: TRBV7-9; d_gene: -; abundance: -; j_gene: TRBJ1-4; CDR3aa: CASSFGGLFSNEKLFF; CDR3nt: TGTGCCAGCAGCTTCGGGGGGCTGTTTTCTAATGAAAAACTGTTTTTT
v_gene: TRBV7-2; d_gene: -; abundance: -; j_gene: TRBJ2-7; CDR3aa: CASTGREGAYEQYF; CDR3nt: TGTGCCAGCACTGGACGGGAGGGGGCTTACGAGCAGTACTTC
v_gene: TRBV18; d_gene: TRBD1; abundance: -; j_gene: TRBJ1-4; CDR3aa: CASSPQQGNEKLFF; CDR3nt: TGTGCCAGCTCACCACAACAGGGGAATGAAAAACTGTTTTTT
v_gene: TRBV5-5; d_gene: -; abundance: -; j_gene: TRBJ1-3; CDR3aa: CASSPGTGNTIYF; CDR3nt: TGTGCCAGCAGCCCTGGGACAGGAAACACCATATATTTT
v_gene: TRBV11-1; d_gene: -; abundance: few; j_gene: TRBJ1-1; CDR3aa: CASSLEASAEAFF; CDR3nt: TGTGCCAGCAGCTTAGAGGCCAGCGCTGAAGCTTTCTTT
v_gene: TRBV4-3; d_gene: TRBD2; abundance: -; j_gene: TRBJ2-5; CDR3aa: CASSQWTSGSQTQYF; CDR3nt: TGCGCCAGCAGCCAATGGACTAGCGGGAGTCAGACCCAGTACTTC
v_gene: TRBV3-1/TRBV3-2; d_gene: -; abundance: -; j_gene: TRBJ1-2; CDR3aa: CASTKSGPGGYTF; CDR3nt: TGTGCCAGCACCAAGAGCGGCCCGGGAGGCTACACCTTC
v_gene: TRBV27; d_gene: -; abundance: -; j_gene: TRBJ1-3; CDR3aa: CASSPRGFSGNTIYF; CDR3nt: TGTGCCAGCAGCCCTCGGGGTTTCTCTGGAAACACCATATATTTT
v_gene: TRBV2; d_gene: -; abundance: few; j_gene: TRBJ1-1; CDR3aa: CASSGQQNTEAFF; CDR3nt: TGTGCCAGCAGCGGACAGCAGAACACTGAAGCTTTCTTT
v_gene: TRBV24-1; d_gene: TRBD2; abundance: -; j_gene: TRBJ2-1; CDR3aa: CATSESGDHNEQFF; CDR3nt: TGTGCCACCAGTGAAAGCGGGGACCACAATGAGCAGTTCTTC
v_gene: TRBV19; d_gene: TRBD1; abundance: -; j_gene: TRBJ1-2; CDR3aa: CASSRQSSGQGPGGYTF; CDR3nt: TGTGCCAGTAGTCGCCAATCTTCGGGACAGGGGCCAGGAGGCTACACCTTC
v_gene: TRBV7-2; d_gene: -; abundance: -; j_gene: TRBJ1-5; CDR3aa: CASSYGQYQPQHF; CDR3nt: TGTGCCAGCAGCTACGGACAGTATCAGCCCCAGCATTTT
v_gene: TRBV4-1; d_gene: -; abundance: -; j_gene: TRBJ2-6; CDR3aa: CASSQIIREIVLTF; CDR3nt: TGCGCCAGCAGCCAGATTATCAGGGAAATCGTCCTGACTTTC
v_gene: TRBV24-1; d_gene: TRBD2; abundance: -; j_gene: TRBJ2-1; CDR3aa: CATETSGTNNEQFF; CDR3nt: TGTGCCACCGAAACTAGCGGGACAAACAATGAGCAGTTCTTC
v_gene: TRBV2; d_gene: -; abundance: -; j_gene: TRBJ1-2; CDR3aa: CASSDPGKNGYTF; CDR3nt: TGTGCCAGCAGTGATCCAGGGAAGAATGGCTACACCTTC
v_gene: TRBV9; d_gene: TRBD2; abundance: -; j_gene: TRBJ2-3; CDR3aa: CASSIGLAGGITDTQYF; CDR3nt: TGTGCCAGCAGCATCGGACTAGCGGGAGGGATCACAGATACGCAGTATTTT
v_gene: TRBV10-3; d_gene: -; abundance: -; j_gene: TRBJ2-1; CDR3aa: CAIKETGSSNEQFF; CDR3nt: TGTGCCATCAAAGAGACAGGAAGTTCGAATGAGCAGTTCTTC
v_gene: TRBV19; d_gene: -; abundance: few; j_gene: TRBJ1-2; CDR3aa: CARNEGVRDTF; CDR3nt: TGTGCACGAAACGAGGGCGTCCGCGACACCTTC
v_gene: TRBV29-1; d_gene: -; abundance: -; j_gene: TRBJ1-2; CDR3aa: CSAVMKGESNYGYTF; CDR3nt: TGCAGCGCTGTAATGAAAGGGGAAAGCAACTATGGCTACACCTTC
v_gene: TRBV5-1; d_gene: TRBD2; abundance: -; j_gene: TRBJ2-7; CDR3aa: CASSLGAGETYEQYF; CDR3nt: TGCGCCAGCAGCTTGGGGGCGGGGGAAACCTACGAGCAGTACTTC
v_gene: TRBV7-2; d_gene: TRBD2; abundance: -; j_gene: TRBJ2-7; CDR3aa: CASSRTSGNIYEQYF; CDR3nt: TGTGCCAGCAGCCGCACTAGCGGGAACATCTACGAGCAGTACTTC
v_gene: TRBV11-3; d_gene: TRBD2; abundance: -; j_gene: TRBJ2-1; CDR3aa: CASRGTSGKQFF; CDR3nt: TGTGCCAGCAGGGGGACTAGCGGGAAACAGTTCTTC
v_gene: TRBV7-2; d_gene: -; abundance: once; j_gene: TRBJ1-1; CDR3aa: CASSSQGNTEAFF; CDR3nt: TGTGCCAGCAGCTCCCAGGGTAACACTGAAGCTTTCTTT
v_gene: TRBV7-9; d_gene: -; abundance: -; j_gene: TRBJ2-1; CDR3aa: CASSAGRDFGSYNEQFF; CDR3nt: TGTGCCAGCAGCGCTGGCAGGGATTTCGGTTCCTACAATGAGCAGTTCTTC
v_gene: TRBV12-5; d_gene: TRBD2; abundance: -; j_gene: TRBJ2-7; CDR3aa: CASGLVKELAGSYEQYF; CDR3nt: TGTGCTAGTGGTTTGGTAAAGGAACTAGCGGGGTCATACGAGCAGTACTTC
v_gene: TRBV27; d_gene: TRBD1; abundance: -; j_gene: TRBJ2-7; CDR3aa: CASSRDSSYEQYF; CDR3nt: TGTGCCAGCAGCCGGGACAGCTCCTACGAGCAGTACTTC
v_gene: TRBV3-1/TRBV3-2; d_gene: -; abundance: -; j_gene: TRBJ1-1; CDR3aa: CASSQRVTEAFF; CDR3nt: TGTGCCAGCAGCCAGAGGGTCACTGAAGCTTTCTTT
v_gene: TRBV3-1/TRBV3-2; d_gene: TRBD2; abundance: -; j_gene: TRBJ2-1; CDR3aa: CASSPPGLSYNEQFF; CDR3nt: TGTGCCAGCAGCCCACCGGGACTATCCTACAATGAGCAGTTCTTC
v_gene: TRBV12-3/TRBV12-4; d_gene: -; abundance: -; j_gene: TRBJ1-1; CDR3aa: CASRQGQTTEAFF; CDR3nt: TGTGCCAGCAGACAGGGCCAGACAACTGAAGCTTTCTTT
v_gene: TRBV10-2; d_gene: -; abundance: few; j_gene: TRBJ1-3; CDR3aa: CASQDSLGNTIYF; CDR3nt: TGCGCCAGCCAAGACAGTCTAGGGAACACCATATATTTT
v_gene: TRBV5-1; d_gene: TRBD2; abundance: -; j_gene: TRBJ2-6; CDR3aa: CASSLGLAGAGANVLTF; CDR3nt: TGCGCCAGCAGCTTAGGACTAGCGGGAGCTGGGGCCAACGTCCTGACTTTC
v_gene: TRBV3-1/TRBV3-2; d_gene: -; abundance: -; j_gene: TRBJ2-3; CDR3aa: CASSQETSTDTQYF; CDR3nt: TGTGCCAGCAGCCAAGAGACTAGCACAGATACGCAGTATTTT
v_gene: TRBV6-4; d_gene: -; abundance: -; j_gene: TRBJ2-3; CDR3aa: CASSDSFAGTQYF; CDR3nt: TGTGCCAGCAGTGACTCCTTTGCGGGTACGCAGTATTTT
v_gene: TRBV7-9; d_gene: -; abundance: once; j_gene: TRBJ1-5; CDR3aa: CASSLGGDQPQHF; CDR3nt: TGTGCCAGCAGCTTAGGGGGCGATCAGCCCCAGCATTTT
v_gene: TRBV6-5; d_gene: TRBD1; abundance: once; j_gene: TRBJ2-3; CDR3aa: CASSYSGGGTDTQYF; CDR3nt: TGTGCCAGCAGCTACTCAGGGGGCGGTACAGATACGCAGTATTTT
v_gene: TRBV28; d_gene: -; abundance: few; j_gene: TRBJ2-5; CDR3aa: CASKSSGGRQETQYF; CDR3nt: TGTGCCAGCAAGAGTTCAGGAGGGCGCCAAGAGACCCAGTACTTC
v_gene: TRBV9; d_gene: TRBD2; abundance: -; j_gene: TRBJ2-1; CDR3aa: CASSVVGRSGSRNEQFF; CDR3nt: TGTGCCAGCAGCGTAGTCGGGAGAAGCGGGAGTAGGAATGAGCAGTTCTTC
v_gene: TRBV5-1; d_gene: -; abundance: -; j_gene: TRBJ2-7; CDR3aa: CASSFSGVGEQYF; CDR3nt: TGCGCCAGCAGCTTTTCAGGGGTGGGCGAGCAGTACTTC
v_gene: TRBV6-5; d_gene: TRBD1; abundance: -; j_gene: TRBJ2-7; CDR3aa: CASTPGQGLIYEQYF; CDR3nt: TGTGCCAGCACCCCGGGACAGGGGCTAATCTACGAGCAGTACTTC
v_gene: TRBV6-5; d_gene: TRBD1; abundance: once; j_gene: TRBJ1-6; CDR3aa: CASSYEGQGYSPLHF; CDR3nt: TGTGCCAGCAGTTACGAGGGACAGGGATATTCACCCCTCCACTTT
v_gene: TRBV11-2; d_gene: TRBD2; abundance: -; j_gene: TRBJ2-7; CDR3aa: CASSLGTTKPISPYEQYF; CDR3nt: TGTGCCAGCAGCCTCGGGACTACCAAACCAATTTCACCCTACGAGCAGTACTTC
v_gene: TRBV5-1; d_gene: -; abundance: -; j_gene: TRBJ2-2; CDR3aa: CASSLAVGDTGELFF; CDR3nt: TGCGCCAGCAGCTTGGCGGTCGGGGACACCGGGGAGCTGTTTTTT
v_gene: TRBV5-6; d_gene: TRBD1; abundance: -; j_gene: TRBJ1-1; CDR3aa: CASSRKDREVTEAFF; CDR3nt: TGTGCCAGCAGCCGTAAGGACAGGGAGGTGACTGAAGCTTTCTTT
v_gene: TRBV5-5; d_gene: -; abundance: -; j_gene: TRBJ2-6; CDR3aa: CASSLLYGANVLTF; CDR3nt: TGTGCCAGCAGCTTGTTGTATGGGGCCAACGTCCTGACTTTC
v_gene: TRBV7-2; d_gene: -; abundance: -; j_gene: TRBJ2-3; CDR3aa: CASSSSGTRTDTQYF; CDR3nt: TGTGCCAGCAGCTCGTCCGGGACACGCACAGATACGCAGTATTTT
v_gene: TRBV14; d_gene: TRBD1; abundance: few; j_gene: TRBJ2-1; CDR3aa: CASTGTAYNEQFF; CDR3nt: TGTGCCAGTACGGGGACAGCATACAATGAGCAGTTCTTC
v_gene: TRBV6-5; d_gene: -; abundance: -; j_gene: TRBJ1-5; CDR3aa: CASSFNSNQPQHF; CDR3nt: TGTGCCAGCAGTTTTAATAGCAATCAGCCCCAGCATTTT
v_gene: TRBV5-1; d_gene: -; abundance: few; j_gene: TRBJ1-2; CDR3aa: CASSFDRNYGYTF; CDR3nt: TGCGCCAGCAGCTTCGACAGAAATTATGGCTACACCTTC
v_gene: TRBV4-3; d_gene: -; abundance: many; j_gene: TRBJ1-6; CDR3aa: CASSQETIPSYNSPLHF; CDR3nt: TGCGCCAGCAGCCAAGAGACAATCCCGTCCTATAATTCACCCCTCCACTTT